A single sample is the source of the 25 T cell receptor beta chains below, sequenced in a study of shared clonotypes between healthy human individuals. TCRdb keeps only in-frame clones here, not all; method: immunoSEQ multiplex PCR. Of over 2 million clones listed, under 95% are singletons. Sequencing used naive CD4+ T cells from PBMCs. As for subset: CD45RA+ positively selected. The source is a man between 18 and 35 years old in good health. Some clones in this sample may be carry-over from other donors' samples.

The chain is built from TRBV2 and TRBJ1-2; D is undetermined. Trimming stripped 8 bases from V and 6 bases from J, with 4 bases between. The CDR3 extends over 9 amino acids. The germline V gene has CDR1 SNHLY and CDR2 FYNNEI. In DNA form, the CDR3 reads TGTGCCAGCGGAGATGGCTACACCTTC. Residues: CASGDGYTF.

The J gene is TRBJ2-5, the V gene TRBV4-3; D unclear. Trimming shortened V by 0 bases and J by 4 bases, and 12 bases separated the two germline ends. The CDR3 spans 15 residues. From germline, CDR1 is LGHNA and CDR2 YSLEER. The CDR3 sequence is CASSQDGSRPETQYF. For the CDR3, the DNA is TGCGCCAGCAGCCAAGATGGATCTAGACCAGAGACCCAGTACTTC.

V gene TRBV18 combines with J gene TRBJ2-5; D is unresolved. Between the trimmed V and J ends, which lost 2 bases and 1 base, there was a span of 8 bases. CDR1 and CDR2 (germline): KGHSH, LQKENI. This CDR3 has 14 residues. CDR3 DNA sequence: TGTGCCAGCTCACCAGGGCGTTTCCAAGAGACCCAGTACTTC. As protein: CASSPGRFQETQYF.

The chain is built from TRBV11-2 and TRBJ2-1; TRBD2 matches 7 bases. CDR3 size: 16 residues. V was pared by 1 base and J by 0 bases, with 3 bases of the junction left unmatched. CDR1 and CDR2 (germline): SGHAT, FQNNGV. DNA for the CDR3: TGTGCCAGCAGCTTAGGGGGGACTACCTCCTACAATGAGCAGTTCTTC. Encoded protein: CASSLGGTTSYNEQFF.

The chain carries TRBV7-2 and TRBJ1-2, with D hard to call. Germline V gene sequence: CDR1 SGHTA, CDR2 FQGNSA. Trimming took off 3 bases at V and 4 bases at J, with 9 bases between the two ends. The CDR3 is 13 residues long. As DNA, the CDR3 is TGTGCCAGCAGCTTGAGGCAGACCTATGGCTACACCTTC. This sequence encodes CASSLRQTYGYTF.

About this clone: Other nucleotide sequences in the sample specify the same CDR3. As DNA, the CDR3 is TGTGCCAGCAGCCCCGCATATCAGCCCCAGCATTTT. Amino acid sequence: CASSPAYQPQHF. The chain carries TRBV28 and TRBJ1-5; D unclear. The germline V gene has CDR1 MDHEN and CDR2 SYDVKM. The CDR3 is 12 residues long. V lost 6 bases and J 5 bases, leaving 8 bases between the germline ends.

The chain has TRBV28 and TRBJ1-2; possible D gene TRBD1, 5 bases. Trimming took 6 bases from V and 10 from J, leaving 18 bases between them. The length of the CDR3 is 13 residues. Germline values: CDR1 MDHEN, CDR2 SYDVKM. This CDR3 reads CASSLDSPEFYTF. CDR3 bases: TGTGCCAGCAGCCTTGACAGCCCTGAATTCTACACCTTC.

This rearrangement joins TRBV5-6 to TRBJ2-5, with D possibly matching TRBD1 (5 bases). Looked up from germline, CDR1 is SGHDT and CDR2 is YYEEEE. V was pared by 0 bases and J by 3 bases, with 9 bases between. The CDR3 runs 14 residues. The CDR3 sequence is CASSLGGAKETQYF. The CDR3 nucleotides read TGTGCCAGCAGCTTGGGTGGGGCTAAAGAGACCCAGTACTTC. The full variable domain, completed using reference TRBV5-6 and TRBJ2-5, is DAGVTQSPTHLIKTRGQQVTLRCSPKSGHDTVSWYQQALGQGPQFIFQYYEEEERQRGNFPDRFSGHQFPNYSSELNVNALLLGDSALYLCASSLGGAKETQYFGPGTRLLVL.

This clone was counted only a few times. V and J are TRBV30 and TRBJ1-1, with D tentatively TRBD1 (6 bases). This CDR3 has 14 residues. Deletions cut 1 base from V and 1 base from J, with 10 bases between. Germline lookup yields CDR1 GTSNPN and CDR2 SVGIG (reference sequence). The CDR3 spells CAWSGKQGNTEAFF. The CDR3 nucleotides are TGTGCCTGGAGTGGGAAACAGGGGAACACTGAAGCTTTCTTT.

This chain uses TRBV7-8 with TRBJ2-5; D remains unclear. With 3 bases removed from V and 7 bases from J, the gap between germline ends came to 3 bases. Germline lookup yields CDR1 SGHVS and CDR2 FQNEAQ. The CDR3 consists of 10 residues. The CDR3 loop is CASSFGTQYF. The CDR3 nucleotides are TGTGCCAGCAGCTTTGGGACCCAGTACTTC.

The chain is built from TRBV7-2 and TRBJ2-5, with TRBD1 identical over 9 bases. Trimming removed 1 base from V and 3 bases from J; junction bases left unmatched: 3. Germline CDR1 and CDR2: SGHTA and FQGNSA. The CDR3 sequence is 15 residues long. The CDR3 DNA reads as TGTGCCAGCAGCTTAGATGACAGGGGGAAAGAGACCCAGTACTTC. Amino acid sequence: CASSLDDRGKETQYF.

This chain links TRBV27 with TRBJ2-1; D is ambiguous. This CDR3 is built from 13 residues. The V and J ends lost 0 bases and 7 bases respectively, with 7 bases between them. Per the germline V gene, CDR1 is MNHEY and CDR2 is SMNVEV (reference sequence). As DNA, the CDR3 is TGTGCCAGCAGTTTATCATACGGTAATGAGCAGTTCTTC. Amino acid sequence: CASSLSYGNEQFF.

The chain combines TRBV11-3 with TRBJ1-1; D unresolved. V was trimmed by 5 bases and J by 4 bases, leaving 11 bases between them. The CDR3 has 13 residues. Germline lookup yields CDR1 SGHNT and CDR2 YENEEA. In DNA form, the CDR3 reads TGTGCCAGCAGCCGCGCAGCAGGCACTGAAGCTTTCTTT. Its translation: CASSRAAGTEAFF. Looking up the rest from reference TRBV11-3 and TRBJ1-1 gives the full variable domain: EAGVVQSPRYKIIEKKQPVAFWCNPISGHNTLYWYLQNLGQGPELLIRYENEEAVDDSQLPKDRFSAERLKGVDSTLKIQPAELGDSAVYLCASSRAAGTEAFFGQGTRLTVV.

This clone appeared a single time. V is TRBV5-1 and J is TRBJ2-5; 9 positions match TRBD2. The CDR3 loop spans 17 amino acids. J lost 2 bases, V lost 0 bases, and 8 bases had no gene match. Germline CDR1 SGHRS, CDR2 YFSETQ. The CDR3 here is CASSLVPALAGQETQYF. The CDR3 DNA sequence: TGCGCCAGCAGCTTGGTGCCCGCGCTAGCGGGACAAGAGACCCAGTACTTC.

The chain couples TRBV4-3 to TRBJ2-2, with D perhaps TRBD1 (5 bases). The CDR3 is made up of 16 amino acids. CDR1 is LGHNA and CDR2 is YSLEER in the germline V gene. V lost 0 bases to trimming and J lost 2 bases, with 10 bases between them. In nucleotides, the CDR3 is TGCGCCAGCAGCCAAGAATGGCAGGGAAACACCGGGGAGCTGTTTTTT. This sequence encodes CASSQEWQGNTGELFF.

The chain links TRBV6-5 to TRBJ2-2; tentative D call: TRBD1 (5 bases). The CDR3 spans 15 residues. Germline V gene data show CDR1 as MNHEY and CDR2 as SVGAGI. V was cut by 6 bases and J by 1 base, with 12 bases left in between. The CDR3 is CASRSLTVNTGELFF. For the CDR3, the DNA is TGTGCCAGCAGATCCCTGACAGTGAACACCGGGGAGCTGTTTTTT.

The chain employs TRBV5-1 and TRBJ2-3, with a weak D call TRBD2 (7 bases). Germline V gene data show CDR1 as SGHRS and CDR2 as YFSETQ. This CDR3 has 15 residues. Trimming took off 1 base at V and 3 bases at J, with 12 bases between the two ends. CDR3 in DNA: TGCGCCAGCAGCTTGCCCAGGGGAGGGACAGATACGCAGTATTTT. Translated, it gives CASSLPRGGTDTQYF.

In this sample, this clone turned up once. The chain carries TRBV10-1 and TRBJ2-1; D is ambiguous. The CDR3 extends over 13 amino acids. Germline lookup yields CDR1 WNHNN and CDR2 SYGVQD (reference sequence). Trimming cost V 2 bases and J 2 bases, with 4 bases left between them. The CDR3 sequence is CASSESTYNEQFF. In DNA form, the CDR3 reads TGCGCCAGCAGTGAGAGCACCTACAATGAGCAGTTCTTC.

As regards this clone: Other DNA variants within this sample encode the same CDR3. V usage is TRBV7-3 and J usage is TRBJ2-2; weak D call: TRBD2 (6 bases). There are 15 residues in the CDR3. The V gene lost 5 bases and the J gene lost 0 bases, with 10 bases spanning the gap. Germline CDR1 and CDR2: SGHTA and FQGTGA. CDR3 sequence: CASSLATANTGELFF. As DNA, the CDR3 is TGTGCCAGCAGCCTAGCGACCGCGAACACCGGGGAGCTGTTTTTT.

The V call is TRBV6-1, the J call TRBJ2-7, with D hard to call. The V gene's germline CDR1 is MNHNS and CDR2 SASEGT. This CDR3 is built from 14 residues. V lost 0 bases and J lost 4, with 10 bases in between. For the CDR3, the DNA is TGTGCCAGCAGTGAAGCGGTCGGTCTATACGAGCAGTACTTC. Protein sequence: CASSEAVGLYEQYF.

CDR3 bases: TGTGCCAGCAGTTTATACCCAAACCCACCAGGTTTCTTT. Protein: CASSLYPNPPGFF. The chain is built from TRBV28 and TRBJ1-1, with D unresolved. The germline V gene encodes CDR1 MDHEN and CDR2 SYDVKM. This CDR3 is built from 13 residues. V gave up 1 base and J gave up 13 bases, with 16 bases separating them. Based on the CDR3 plus reference TRBV28 and TRBJ1-1, the full variable domain is DVKVTQSSRYLVKRTGEKVFLECVQDMDHENMFWYRQDPGLGLRLIYFSYDVKMKEKGDIPEGYSVSREKKERFSLILESASTNQTSMYLCASSLYPNPPGFFGQGTRLTVV.

The rearrangement uses TRBV28 and TRBJ1-5, with D possibly TRBD1 on 5 matching bases. Germline CDR1 is MDHEN and CDR2 is SYDVKM. The V end was cut by 6 bases, the J end by 3 bases, with 18 bases between. The CDR3 covers 16 residues. In DNA, the CDR3 is TGTGCCAGCAGCTATAAGGGGAAGGGGAACAATCAGCCCCAGCATTTT. Its translation: CASSYKGKGNNQPQHF.

The chain couples TRBV12-5 to TRBJ2-1, with TRBD2 matching 9 bases. This CDR3 is 15 amino acids long. Trimming cost V 6 bases and J 1 base; bases outside gene matches: 4. Per germline, CDR1 LGHNT and CDR2 FRNRAP. CDR3 residues: CASGPGLASYNEQFF. Here the CDR3 DNA reads TGTGCTAGTGGGCCTGGACTAGCGTCCTACAATGAGCAGTTCTTC.

The chain recombines TRBV6-1 with TRBJ2-3, with D possibly TRBD1 on 5 matching bases. Germline V gene sequence: CDR1 MNHNS, CDR2 SASEGT. The ends were cut back, 2 bases at V and 8 bases at J, with 11 bases in the middle. This CDR3 spans 13 amino acids. CDR3 region: CASSELLRATQYF. The CDR3 coding sequence is TGTGCCAGCAGTGAACTACTCAGGGCTACGCAGTATTTT.

This clone has only one observation. The chain recombines TRBV5-1 with TRBJ1-2, with a weak D call TRBD1 (6 bases). CDR3 length: 14 amino acids. V lost 4 bases, J lost 6 bases, and 16 bases lay in between. CDR1 and CDR2 from the germline V gene are SGHRS and YFSETQ. CDR3 bases: TGCGCCAGCAGCGTGGGGGCCGTGGAGCATGGCTACACCTTC. This translates into CASSVGAVEHGYTF.